The rows below give T cell receptor beta chains drawn from one sample of a study of OX40 agonist ivuxolimab in advanced cancers. This table comes from immunoSEQ multiplex PCR, and its TCRdb copy is limited to in-frame clones, with some not included. The sample has about 100,000 clones; approximately 89% are singletons. Sequenced here: CD4+ or CD8+ T cells sorted from blood, sampled in a trial of the OX40 agonist ivuxolimab. Source of these receptors: an adult with an advanced solid tumor such as melanoma, head and neck, liver or kidney cancer. Each CDR3 is given with its conserved first and last residue. A D gene is named only where the DNA matches it firmly. The size field is filled for only some rows; it gives once, few, many or a size class.

cdr3_nt	cdr3_aa	clone_size	j_call	d_call	v_call
TGTGCCAGCTCAACGGTTTCTTACGAGCAGTACTTC	CASSTVSYEQYF	NA	TRBJ2-7	NA	TRBV18
TGCGCCAGCAGCTTGGATTCAGGGGCTAATCAGCCCCAGCATTTT	CASSLDSGANQPQHF	NA	TRBJ1-5	NA	TRBV5-1
TGTGCCAGCAGTGATTTTAGGGGGCGGAATGAGCAGTTCTTC	CASSDFRGRNEQFF	NA	TRBJ2-1	TRBD1	TRBV2
TGTGCCACCCGCCGGGCTAGCGGGACCGATGTGACTTTCTACGAGCAGTACTTC	CATRRASGTDVTFYEQYF	NA	TRBJ2-7	TRBD2	TRBV19
TGTGCCTGGAGTGTGAGGGGGGGCAACCCCTACGAGCAGTACTTC	CAWSVRGGNPYEQYF	NA	TRBJ2-7	NA	TRBV30
TGTGCCTGTACCCCCGAGGGAGGCACAGATACGCAGTATTTT	CACTPEGGTDTQYF	once	TRBJ2-3	NA	TRBV30
TGTGCCAGCAGCCAAGCCGGGATCGGGCCCCAGCATTTT	CASSQAGIGPQHF	NA	TRBJ1-5	NA	TRBV14
TGTGCCAGCCGGGGTAGCTCCTACGAGCAGTACTTC	CASRGSSYEQYF	NA	TRBJ2-7	NA	TRBV6-6
TGTGCCAGTAGTAGCACAGGGGGCGCGACCAGTGAGCAGTTCTTC	CASSSTGGATSEQFF	once	TRBJ2-1	TRBD1	TRBV19
TGTGCCAGCAGCCCTCTTATGTTGGGGGGTACTTACAGGCAGTACTTC	CASSPLMLGGTYRQYF	NA	TRBJ2-7	NA	TRBV7-8
TGTGCCAGCAGCCAACGGCGGATCCTGCATGAGCAGTTCTTC	CASSQRRILHEQFF	NA	TRBJ2-1	NA	TRBV14
TGTGCCATCAGGTCTAGCGGGAGTTATGAGCAGTTCTTC	CAIRSSGSYEQFF	once	TRBJ2-1	TRBD2	TRBV10-3
TGTGCCAGCAGTGATAACCCCTACAATGAGCAGTTCTTC	CASSDNPYNEQFF	NA	TRBJ2-1	NA	TRBV2
TGTGCCAGCTCACCAGTGGTAGCGGGGATCACAGATACGCAGTATTTT	CASSPVVAGITDTQYF	once	TRBJ2-3	TRBD2	TRBV18
TGTGCCAGCAGCTTCATGGCCTACACCGGGGAGCTGTTTTTT	CASSFMAYTGELFF	NA	TRBJ2-2	NA	TRBV5-4
TGTGCCAGTAGGGCCTCTTGGAACACTGAAGCTTTCTTT	CASRASWNTEAFF	NA	TRBJ1-1	NA	TRBV19
TGTGCCAGCAGCGCTACCTTGACCGAAGATACGCAGTATTTT	CASSATLTEDTQYF	NA	TRBJ2-3	NA	TRBV9
TGTGCCATCGGAAAGGAGGGCGGCTTCCAAGAGACCCAGTACTTC	CAIGKEGGFQETQYF	NA	TRBJ2-5	NA	TRBV10-3
TGTGCCAGCAGCTTAGCCGGGGGAGAGACCCAGTACTTC	CASSLAGGETQYF	once	TRBJ2-5	NA	TRBV7-9
TGTGCCAGCAGTGCAGGGCGGGGGACGTTCGAAGAGACCCAGTACTTC	CASSAGRGTFEETQYF	NA	TRBJ2-5	TRBD2	TRBV2
TGTGCCAGCAGCCAGGGACTAGCGGGAATCCAGTTCTTC	CASSQGLAGIQFF	NA	TRBJ2-1	TRBD2	TRBV11-2
TGTGCCTGGGGGAAGGGACCCTCTGAAGCTTTCTTT	CAWGKGPSEAFF	few	TRBJ1-1	NA	TRBV30
TGTGCCACCGTGGGAGCGAACTCTTACGAGCAGTACTTC	CATVGANSYEQYF	NA	TRBJ2-7	NA	TRBV28
TGTGCCAGCAGGCGGACGAACTATGGCTACACCTTC	CASRRTNYGYTF	NA	TRBJ1-2	NA	TRBV6-6
TGTGCCAGCTCACCAGGACAGGGGGTGACTGAAGCTTTCTTT	CASSPGQGVTEAFF	NA	TRBJ1-1	TRBD1	TRBV18
TGTGCCAGCAGCCAAGCGTTGGGTCAGCCCCAGCATTTT	CASSQALGQPQHF	NA	TRBJ1-5	NA	TRBV14
TGCGCCAGCAGCTCGGGGGCCTTATCGGGGGAAAAACTGTTTTTT	CASSSGALSGEKLFF	NA	TRBJ1-4	NA	TRBV4-1
TGTGCCAGCAGTTTAACAGGGCGGGATACGCAGTATTTT	CASSLTGRDTQYF	NA	TRBJ2-3	NA	TRBV28